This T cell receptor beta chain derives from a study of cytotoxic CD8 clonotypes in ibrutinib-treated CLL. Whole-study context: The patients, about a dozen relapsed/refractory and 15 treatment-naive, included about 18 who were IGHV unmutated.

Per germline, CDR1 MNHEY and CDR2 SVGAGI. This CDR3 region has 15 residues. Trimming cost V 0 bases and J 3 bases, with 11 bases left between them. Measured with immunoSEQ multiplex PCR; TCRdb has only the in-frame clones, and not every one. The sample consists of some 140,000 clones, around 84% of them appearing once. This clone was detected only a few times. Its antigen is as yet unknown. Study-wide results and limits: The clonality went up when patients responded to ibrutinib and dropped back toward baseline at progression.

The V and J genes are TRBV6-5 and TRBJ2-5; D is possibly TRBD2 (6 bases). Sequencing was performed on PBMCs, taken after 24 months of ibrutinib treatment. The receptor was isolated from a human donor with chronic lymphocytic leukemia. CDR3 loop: CASSYSGGWEETQYF. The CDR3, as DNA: TGTGCCAGCAGTTACTCGGGGGGTTGGGAAGAGACCCAGTACTTC.